One sample yielded the 20 T cell receptor beta chains listed below, sequenced in a study of lymphopenia after photon versus proton radiotherapy. The assay was immunoSEQ multiplex PCR, and TCRdb's table has in-frame clones only and misses some. Among approximately 150,000 clones listed, about 85% were seen once. Specimen: peripheral blood, collected from a patient treated with photon-based radiotherapy. Source of these receptors: a man aged 45 to 65 with gastric cancer.

This chain joins TRBV5-1 and TRBJ2-2, with 9 bases aligning to TRBD2. V lost 4 bases, J lost 5 bases, and 12 bases stayed unmatched. Germline lookup yields CDR1 SGHRS and CDR2 YFSETQ. The CDR3 loop spans 17 amino acids. CDR3: CASSPSGIVIGTGELFF. The CDR3 region has the DNA TGCGCCAGCAGCCCTAGCGGGATTGTTATAGGAACCGGGGAGCTGTTTTTT.

The rearrangement joins TRBV7-9 to TRBJ2-7; 7 nucleotides match TRBD2. V shed 1 base and J 6 bases; nucleotides not matched to a gene: 9. CDR1 is SEHNR, CDR2 FQNEAQ, per germline (reference sequence). CDR3 size: 15 residues. CDR3 nucleotide sequence: TGTGCCAGCAGCTTAGGGTCTAGCGGAAGATCCGAGCAGTACTTC. Translation gives CASSLGSSGRSEQYF.

The chain links TRBV7-6 to TRBJ2-5; weak D call: TRBD1 (7 bases). CDR3 length: 15 residues. Trimming took off 5 bases at V and 4 bases at J, with 17 bases between the two ends. Germline-derived CDR1 and CDR2 are SGHVS and FNYEAQ. CDR3: CASSPFRGDRETQYF. CDR3 sequence (DNA): TGTGCCAGCAGCCCCTTCAGGGGGGACAGAGAGACCCAGTACTTC.

This rearrangement joins TRBV7-2 to TRBJ2-7; tentative D call: TRBD1 (6 bases). CDR1 SGHTA and CDR2 FQGNSA come from the germline V gene. CDR3 size: 14 residues. The ends were cut back, 5 bases at V and 2 bases at J, with 13 bases in the middle. CDR3 sequence (DNA): TGTGCCAGCAGCCCGAAAACAGGGACCTACGAGCAGTACTTC. As protein: CASSPKTGTYEQYF.

CDR3 protein: CSAFKVDTQYF. The CDR3 DNA reads TGCAGTGCTTTTAAGGTAGATACGCAGTATTTT. The chain employs TRBV20-1 and TRBJ2-3; D is ambiguous. This CDR3 has 11 residues. Deletions cut 5 bases from V and 5 bases from J, with 8 bases between. Germline loops: CDR1 DFQATT, CDR2 SNEGSKA (reference sequence).

CDR3 protein: CASSARTASSGNTIYF. The CDR3 DNA reads TGTGCCAGCAGCGCGCGGACCGCCAGCTCTGGAAACACCATATATTTT. The chain has TRBV5-6 and TRBJ1-3; no definite D call. This CDR3 contains 16 residues. V dropped 4 bases and J dropped 0 bases, with 14 bases sitting between them. Germline-derived CDR1 and CDR2 are SGHDT and YYEEEE.

The chain is built from TRBV30 and TRBJ1-2; 7 nucleotides align to TRBD1. The germline CDR1 and CDR2 sequences are GTSNPN and SVGIG (reference sequence). The ends lost 7 bases at V and 5 bases at J; junction bases unmatched: 7. This CDR3 comprises 12 residues. CDR3 nucleotide sequence: TGTGCCTCCGGGGAGGGGGCGTATGGCTACACCTTC. It codes for CASGEGAYGYTF.

The chain is built from TRBV30 and TRBJ2-7; 8 bases fit TRBD2. Germline CDR1 GTSNPN, CDR2 SVGIG (reference sequence). CDR3 length: 12 amino acids. V lost 2 bases, J lost 6 bases, and 3 bases stayed unmatched. CDR3 nucleotide sequence: TGTGCCTGGAGTCACGGGGGGGCCGAGCAGTACTTC. Protein: CAWSHGGAEQYF.

The chain uses TRBV10-2 and TRBJ2-1, with D perhaps assigned TRBD1 or TRBD2 (5 bases each). The CDR3 length is 15 residues. Germline CDR1 and CDR2: WSHSY and SAAADI. The V and J ends lost 5 bases and 3 bases respectively, with 14 bases between them. The CDR3 DNA reads TGCGCCAGCAGTCGGGACCAAACCTACTACAATGAGCAGTTCTTC. Protein product: CASSRDQTYYNEQFF.

The genes are TRBV28 and TRBJ2-5; D remains unclear. V lost 7 bases, J lost 5 bases, and 5 bases lay in between. The CDR3 is made up of 10 amino acids. CDR1 is MDHEN and CDR2 is SYDVKM in the germline V gene. For the CDR3, the DNA is TGTGCCAGCATTGGGGAGACCCAGTACTTC. Its translation: CASIGETQYF.

A remark on this clone: Other DNA sequences in the same sample also yield this CDR3. The gene calls are TRBV25-1 and TRBJ1-2; D is undetermined. The V and J ends lost 5 bases and 2 bases respectively, with 3 bases between them. The CDR3 totals 11 residues. Germline V gene data show CDR1 as MGHDK and CDR2 as SYGVNS. The CDR3 here is CASSTNYGYTF. DNA of the CDR3: TGTGCCAGCAGTACAAACTATGGCTACACCTTC.

The rearrangement uses TRBV7-6 and TRBJ1-1; D is ambiguous. V gave up 1 base and J gave up 3 bases, with 9 bases separating them. The CDR3 spans 14 residues. Per germline, CDR1 SGHVS and CDR2 FNYEAQ. CDR3 nucleotide sequence: TGTGCCAGCAGCTTAGGGGGTTCTGACACTGAAGCTTTCTTT. It is translated as CASSLGGSDTEAFF.

The V call is TRBV19, the J call TRBJ2-7; 7 bases agree with TRBD1. The CDR3 contains 15 residues. Trimming removed 1 base from V and 3 bases from J; junction bases left unmatched: 6. CDR1 is LNHDA, CDR2 SQIVND, per germline (reference sequence). CDR3 sequence: CASSIGPGQNYEQYF. For the CDR3, the DNA is TGTGCCAGTAGTATAGGGCCGGGACAGAACTACGAGCAGTACTTC.

This clone was counted between two and nine times. The V gene is TRBV19, the J gene TRBJ1-2; D is undetermined. The CDR3 runs to 13 residues. The V end was cut by 4 bases, the J end by 0 bases, with 6 bases between. Germline CDR1 is LNHDA and CDR2 is SQIVND (reference sequence). CDR3 coding DNA: TGTGCCAGTAGTAACCCGGCTAACTATGGCTACACCTTC. Residues: CASSNPANYGYTF.

The genes are TRBV7-2 and TRBJ2-7, with D perhaps TRBD1 (5 bases). This CDR3 is 13 amino acids long. V lost 4 bases to trimming and J lost 3 bases, with 10 bases between them. Germline CDR1 and CDR2: SGHTA and FQGNSA. This CDR3 reads CASSYPGNYEQYF. In DNA, the CDR3 is TGTGCCAGCAGCTACCCAGGGAACTACGAGCAGTACTTC.

V usage is TRBV5-6 and J usage is TRBJ2-7, with 7 bases aligning to TRBD2. This CDR3 is 15 amino acids long. Germline CDR1 reads SGHDT; CDR2 reads YYEEEE. The trim removed 4 bases at V and 1 base at J, leaving 8 bases unmatched. Written as DNA, the CDR3 is TGTGCCAGCAGCCTACTACTAGCGCGGTCCTACGAGCAGTACTTC. Protein product: CASSLLLARSYEQYF.

This chain joins TRBV18 and TRBJ2-3; 13 positions match TRBD2. The V and J ends lost 5 bases and 3 bases, in that order; junction bases with no gene match: 5. This CDR3 contains 16 residues. CDR1 is KGHSH, CDR2 LQKENI, per germline. The CDR3 nucleotides read TGTGCCAGCTCAACAACGACTAGCGGGAGGACAGATACGCAGTATTTT. Protein product: CASSTTTSGRTDTQYF.

The chain recombines TRBV7-2 with TRBJ2-7; D remains unclear. The CDR3 covers 13 residues. Trimming cost V 5 bases and J 3 bases, with 11 bases left between them. Germline loops: CDR1 SGHTA, CDR2 FQGNSA. CDR3 sequence (DNA): TGTGCCAGCAGCCTCGGAACCCTCTACGAGCAGTACTTC. It translates to CASSLGTLYEQYF.

The table lists this clone with a few counts. This chain connects TRBV18 to TRBJ1-2; TRBD1 agrees at 7 bases. V was clipped by 0 bases and J by 5 bases; unmatched bases: 6. Germline CDR1 is KGHSH and CDR2 is LQKENI. The CDR3 is 15 residues long. CDR3 sequence reads: CASSPPQQGNYGYTF. In nucleotides, the CDR3 is TGTGCCAGCTCACCACCGCAACAGGGGAATTATGGCTACACCTTC.

This chain links TRBV7-9 with TRBJ2-7, with D tentatively TRBD1 or TRBD2 (5 bases each). The CDR3 contains 13 residues. The V end was cut by 5 bases, the J end by 6 bases, with 14 bases between. Germline assignment: CDR1 SEHNR and CDR2 FQNEAQ (reference sequence). Here the CDR3 reads CASSRGAEAEQYF. As DNA, the CDR3 is TGTGCCAGCAGCCGAGGGGCCGAGGCCGAGCAGTACTTC.